The clone carrying this T cell receptor (beta chain) was seen many times. Trimming removed 4 bases at V and 5 bases at J, with 14 bases between. This CDR3 is 14 amino acids long. The germline V gene has CDR1 SNHLY and CDR2 FYNNEI. Diagnoses were made from clinical symptoms, serum measures (thyroxine and TRAb), thyroid ultrasound and orbital computed tomography. PBMCs were collected from an approximately 9.4 ml volume of fresh peripheral blood. The data are from a study of T cells in Graves' hyperthyroidism and ophthalmopathy. Amplified TCR beta CDR3 regions came from RNA transcripts. Researchers ran a first-round RT-PCR on the TCR CDR3 using the HTBI primer set. TCRdb recomputed calls from the multiplex PCR reads with MiXCR, one row per CDR3 protein. Of roughly 750,000 distinct CDR3 sequences in the sample, roughly 15% were seen once.

V and J are TRBV2 and TRBJ1-1; D is undetermined. Sequenced: blood. The receptor was derived from a man aged 18 to 30 with Graves' hyperthyroidism. CDR3 region: CASSAGVSVTEAFF. The CDR3 coding sequence is TGTGCCAGCAGTGCGGGAGTCTCCGTTACTGAAGCTTTCTTT.